This T cell receptor beta chain was recovered during a study of cytomegalovirus exposure and HLA in healthy donors. Points from the study as a whole: Some public TCRs appeared in many individuals, while most sequences were rare. In most subjects, TCR beta sequences reportedly gave accurate predictions of HLA-A and HLA-B alleles.

Those who donated were healthy bone marrow donors. Germline V CDR1 and CDR2: SGHNT, YYREEE (reference sequence). Germline trimming cut 4 bases from V and 3 bases from J; bases unmatched to any gene: 7. The CDR3 totals 16 residues. About this clone: Its specificity is not known.

The PCR employed 60 Vbeta primers together with 13 Jbeta primers. Assay: immunoSEQ multiplex PCR; the TCRdb copy retains only in-frame clones and omits some. The table shows roughly 100,000 clones, with approximately 69% occurring only once. Input material: PBMCs. The receptor comes from a man aged 25-45 years in good health and CMV-seronegative. The chain carries TRBV5-4 and TRBJ2-3; 11 bases are shared with TRBD2. This CDR3 reads CASSRQLAGATDTQYF. The CDR3 DNA sequence: TGTGCCAGCAGCAGACAACTAGCGGGAGCTACAGATACGCAGTATTTT.